These 5 T cell receptor beta chains were all obtained from the same sample, sequenced in a study of monozygotic twins with inflammatory bowel disease. TCRdb reprocessed the 5' RACE reads; each CDR3 protein has one entry and no DNA is given. This repertoire includes more than 75,000 distinct CDR3 sequences. Source material: blood. These receptors were taken from a human donor with ulcerative colitis or Crohn's disease, or a healthy co-twin of an affected twin (not recorded which).

The rearrangement joins TRBV5-8 to TRBJ1-1; TCRdb names TRBD1, which stays unverified in the absence of DNA. Germline loops: CDR1 SGHTS, CDR2 YDEGEE. The CDR3 spans 16 residues. CDR3 loop: CASSLLGMAGATEAFF.

This chain joins TRBV6-1 and TRBJ1-2; TCRdb indicates TRBD1, and absent DNA this call remains unverified. Per germline, CDR1 MNHNS and CDR2 SASEGT. CDR3 length: 13 amino acids. The CDR3 spells CASSPDSNYGYTF.

The chain carries TRBV9 and TRBJ2-3. The CDR3 runs to 14 residues. CDR1 is SGDLS, CDR2 YYNGEE, per germline. The CDR3 sequence is CASKRISSTDTQYF.

The rearrangement joins TRBV6-1 to TRBJ1-3; TCRdb's D gene call, TRBD1, goes unchecked for lack of DNA. The germline CDR1 and CDR2 sequences are MNHNS and SASEGT. This CDR3 spans 14 amino acids. CDR3 region: CASRDRGSGNTIYF.

The genes are TRBV27 and TRBJ2-7; lacking DNA, the TRBD1 call made by TCRdb goes unchecked. The CDR3 has 14 amino acids. The germline V gene encodes CDR1 MNHEY and CDR2 SMNVEV (reference sequence). CDR3 residues: CASTADRFSYEQYF.